The source of this T cell receptor (beta chain) is a study of siplizumab effects on memory and regulatory T cells. Whole-study results and caveats: Siplizumab conditions gave an average of roughly 65% Treg-derived mappable alloreactive CD4+ clones, versus around 27% for controls.

The CDR3 runs 17 residues. The germline CDR1 and CDR2 sequences are KGHSH and LQKENI. V lost 5 bases and J 2 bases, leaving 19 bases between the germline ends. Regarding this clone: Its specificity is not known.

TCR templates numbering around 110,000 were assayed per sample. Clones were read by immunoSEQ multiplex PCR, and TCRdb kept only the in-frame ones, dropping some. The sample has approximately 100,000 clones, 90% to 95% seen once. The J gene is TRBJ2-1, the V gene TRBV18; D unclear. The clonotype originates from a human donor in good health. Sequenced sample: Tregs sorted from blood. The CDR3 region is CASSAASGRVAYNEQFF. The CDR3 nucleotides read TGTGCCAGCTCAGCCGCCTCGGGTAGGGTCGCCTACAATGAGCAGTTCTTC.